This is a list of T cell receptor beta chains from one sample in a study of T-cell reconstitution after alpha-beta-depleted transplantation in children. A single record per CDR3 protein comes from TCRdb applying MiXCR to the PCR reads. The sample shows 490,000 or so distinct CDR3 sequences, over 9.5% of them seen only once. Sequencing was performed on PBMCs, taken before TCRalphabeta/CD19-depleted stem cell transplant. Source of these receptors: a child aged 2-15 years with inherited bone marrow failure, due to receive a stem cell transplant. Both conserved end residues are part of each CDR3. D genes are given only for firm matches. Part of the rows lack a size; the others show once, few, many or a class for expanded clones.

d_call: NA; clone_size: many; j_call: TRBJ1-2; v_call: TRBV20-1; cdr3_aa: CSARDSDNLYGYTF; cdr3_nt: TGCAGTGCTAGAGATTCGGACAACCTCTATGGCTACACCTTC
d_call: TRBD1; clone_size: many; j_call: TRBJ2-7; v_call: TRBV25-1; cdr3_aa: CASSQTGAYEQYF; cdr3_nt: TGTGCCAGCAGTCAGACAGGGGCCTACGAGCAGTACTTC
d_call: NA; clone_size: many; j_call: TRBJ2-7; v_call: TRBV12-3/TRBV12-4; cdr3_aa: CASTGAGTYSYEQYF; cdr3_nt: TGTGCCAGCACCGGAGCCGGGACTTACTCCTACGAGCAGTACTTC
d_call: NA; clone_size: many; j_call: TRBJ2-1; v_call: TRBV12-3/TRBV12-4; cdr3_aa: CASSLGRSGWGDEQFF; cdr3_nt: TGTGCCAGCAGTTTAGGGAGGAGCGGGTGGGGGGATGAGCAGTTCTTC
d_call: NA; clone_size: many; j_call: TRBJ1-1; v_call: TRBV29-1; cdr3_aa: CSVRPAVNTEAFF; cdr3_nt: TGCAGCGTTCGGCCGGCAGTGAACACTGAAGCTTTCTTT
d_call: NA; clone_size: many; j_call: TRBJ2-3; v_call: TRBV10-3; cdr3_aa: CATGSGDTQYF; cdr3_nt: TGTGCCACTGGGTCCGGGGATACGCAGTATTTT
d_call: NA; clone_size: many; j_call: TRBJ1-4; v_call: TRBV20-1; cdr3_aa: CSAREIGAGPEKLFF; cdr3_nt: TGCAGTGCTAGAGAAATTGGGGCAGGCCCTGAAAAACTGTTTTTT
d_call: TRBD1; clone_size: few; j_call: TRBJ2-7; v_call: TRBV4-3; cdr3_aa: CASSLGTGLIVQYF; cdr3_nt: TGCGCCAGCAGCCTAGGGACAGGGTTGATAGTGCAGTACTTC
d_call: NA; clone_size: many; j_call: TRBJ2-7; v_call: TRBV12-3/TRBV12-4; cdr3_aa: CASSFEPQLLEQYF; cdr3_nt: TGTGCCAGCAGTTTTGAGCCCCAGCTGCTCGAGCAGTACTTC
d_call: NA; clone_size: many; j_call: TRBJ2-7; v_call: TRBV20-1; cdr3_aa: CSARQSGEQYF; cdr3_nt: TGCAGTGCTAGACAATCGGGGGAGCAGTACTTC
d_call: NA; clone_size: many; j_call: TRBJ2-7; v_call: TRBV7-9; cdr3_aa: CASSLAGQPAYEQYF; cdr3_nt: TGTGCCAGCAGCTTAGCGGGGCAGCCAGCCTACGAGCAGTACTTC
d_call: TRBD2; clone_size: few; j_call: TRBJ2-1; v_call: TRBV5-1; cdr3_aa: CASSFLAGGYEQFF; cdr3_nt: TGCGCCAGCAGCTTCCTAGCGGGAGGTTACGAGCAGTTCTTC
d_call: NA; clone_size: many; j_call: TRBJ2-7; v_call: TRBV10-3; cdr3_aa: CAISDPSDEQYF; cdr3_nt: TGTGCCATCAGTGATCCTAGCGACGAGCAGTACTTC
d_call: TRBD1; clone_size: many; j_call: TRBJ1-2; v_call: TRBV29-1; cdr3_aa: CSVEGLQGALSGYTF; cdr3_nt: TGCAGCGTTGAAGGTTTACAGGGGGCGCTTAGTGGCTACACCTTC
d_call: TRBD1; clone_size: many; j_call: TRBJ2-7; v_call: TRBV28; cdr3_aa: CAIQGQGYEQYF; cdr3_nt: TGTGCCATCCAGGGACAGGGCTACGAGCAGTACTTC
d_call: TRBD2; clone_size: NA; j_call: TRBJ2-1; v_call: TRBV20-1; cdr3_aa: CSARDGGTRSEQFF; cdr3_nt: TGCAGTGCTAGAGATGGTGGGACTAGATCTGAGCAGTTCTTC
d_call: NA; clone_size: many; j_call: TRBJ2-5; v_call: TRBV7-2; cdr3_aa: CASSFKFAGSSQYF; cdr3_nt: TGTGCCAGCAGCTTTAAGTTTGCGGGAAGTTCACAGTACTTC
d_call: TRBD1; clone_size: NA; j_call: TRBJ1-4; v_call: TRBV7-7; cdr3_aa: CASSLNRGWAEKLFF; cdr3_nt: TGTGCTAGCAGCTTAAACAGGGGTTGGGCTGAAAAACTGTTTTTT
d_call: NA; clone_size: few; j_call: TRBJ2-1; v_call: TRBV4-1; cdr3_aa: CASSLSTGPSYNEQFF; cdr3_nt: TGCGCCAGCAGCCTAAGCACCGGGCCAAGCTACAATGAGCAGTTCTTC
d_call: TRBD1; clone_size: few; j_call: TRBJ2-7; v_call: TRBV20-1; cdr3_aa: CSATGTGAHEQYF; cdr3_nt: TGCAGTGCCACCGGGACAGGGGCCCACGAGCAGTACTTC
d_call: NA; clone_size: many; j_call: TRBJ2-1; v_call: TRBV12-3/TRBV12-4; cdr3_aa: CASSLLGMESEQFF; cdr3_nt: TGTGCCAGCAGTTTACTGGGAATGGAGAGTGAGCAGTTCTTC
d_call: TRBD1; clone_size: many; j_call: TRBJ1-6; v_call: TRBV7-2; cdr3_aa: CASSIQGDSPLHF; cdr3_nt: TGTGCCAGCAGCATACAGGGGGATTCACCCCTCCACTTT
d_call: NA; clone_size: many; j_call: TRBJ2-1; v_call: TRBV5-1; cdr3_aa: CASSPGAGEQFF; cdr3_nt: TGCGCCAGCAGCCCCGGGGCGGGTGAGCAGTTCTTC
d_call: TRBD1; clone_size: many; j_call: TRBJ2-1; v_call: TRBV6-1; cdr3_aa: CASSPDRGLYNEQFF; cdr3_nt: TGTGCCAGCAGCCCTGACAGGGGGCTATACAATGAGCAGTTCTTC
d_call: NA; clone_size: NA; j_call: TRBJ2-4; v_call: TRBV29-1; cdr3_aa: CSVATGTVAKNIQYF; cdr3_nt: TGCAGCGTTGCCACCGGGACGGTAGCCAAAAACATTCAGTACTTC
d_call: NA; clone_size: many; j_call: TRBJ2-3; v_call: TRBV19; cdr3_aa: CASSILQSTDTQYF; cdr3_nt: TGTGCCAGTAGTATTCTCCAGAGCACAGATACGCAGTATTTT
d_call: NA; clone_size: many; j_call: TRBJ2-7; v_call: TRBV4-3; cdr3_aa: CASSQRSGDPYEQYF; cdr3_nt: TGCGCCAGCAGCCAGCGTAGCGGTGATCCCTACGAGCAGTACTTC
d_call: NA; clone_size: many; j_call: TRBJ2-1; v_call: TRBV5-6; cdr3_aa: CASSLGTPPNEQFF; cdr3_nt: TGTGCCAGCAGCTTGGGGACGCCCCCCAATGAGCAGTTCTTC
d_call: NA; clone_size: many; j_call: TRBJ2-3; v_call: TRBV15; cdr3_aa: CATSRVDRDTQYF; cdr3_nt: TGTGCCACCAGCAGGGTAGACAGGGATACGCAGTATTTT
d_call: NA; clone_size: many; j_call: TRBJ1-4; v_call: TRBV28; cdr3_aa: CASSIYGWTEKLFF; cdr3_nt: TGTGCCAGCAGTATTTACGGGTGGACCGAAAAACTGTTTTTT
d_call: NA; clone_size: many; j_call: TRBJ1-1; v_call: TRBV29-1; cdr3_aa: CSVELQQNTEAFF; cdr3_nt: TGCAGCGTTGAATTACAGCAAAACACTGAAGCTTTCTTT
d_call: NA; clone_size: many; j_call: TRBJ1-1; v_call: TRBV29-1; cdr3_aa: CSVETQMNTEAFF; cdr3_nt: TGCAGCGTTGAAACCCAAATGAACACTGAAGCTTTCTTT
d_call: NA; clone_size: many; j_call: TRBJ2-1; v_call: TRBV27; cdr3_aa: CASSDRGPRNEQFF; cdr3_nt: TGTGCCAGCAGTGATCGGGGTCCACGCAATGAGCAGTTCTTC
d_call: TRBD2; clone_size: NA; j_call: TRBJ2-5; v_call: TRBV29-1; cdr3_aa: CSAEIAGWLETQYF; cdr3_nt: TGCAGCGCAGAAATAGCGGGGTGGTTGGAGACCCAGTACTTC